Each of the 10 T cell receptor beta chains below was sequenced from the same sample in a study of T cells after somatic rescue of genetic block. Data came from immunoSEQ multiplex PCR; TCRdb stores just in-frame clones and leaves some out. The repertoire holds some 90,000 clones, with approximately 90% as singletons. Material for sequencing was peripheral blood mononuclear cells (PBMCs). These receptors all come from a woman aged 18 to 35.

J is TRBJ2-1 and V is TRBV19, with 7 bases that match TRBD2. This CDR3 is 14 amino acids long. Germline V gene lookup returns CDR1 LNHDA and CDR2 SQIVND (reference sequence). The junction had 5 bases not matched to a gene; V was cut back by 6 bases and J by 3 bases. CDR3 bases: TGTGCCAGTAGGAGTCTAGCGGTCTACAATGAGCAGTTCTTC. Translating gives CASRSLAVYNEQFF.

The chain employs TRBV19 and TRBJ2-7, with 10 bases that match TRBD1. Germline CDR1 and CDR2: LNHDA and SQIVND (reference sequence). V trimming: 4 bases; J trimming: 6 bases; junction bases outside the gene matches: 6. CDR3 length: 14 amino acids. CDR3: CASSNRQGASEQYF. Written as DNA, the CDR3 is TGTGCCAGTAGTAACCGACAGGGGGCTAGCGAGCAGTACTTC. Supplemented by reference TRBV19 and TRBJ2-7, the full variable domain reads DGGITQSPKYLFRKEGQNVTLSCEQNLNHDAMYWYRQDPGQGLRLIYYSQIVNDFQKGDIAEGYSVSREKKESFPLTVTSAQKNPTAFYLCASSNRQGASEQYFGPGTRLTVT.

Only one count was recorded for this clone. The chain joins TRBV27 to TRBJ1-3, with D uncertain. Germline V CDR1 and CDR2: MNHEY, SMNVEV (reference sequence). The CDR3 runs to 13 residues. V was trimmed by 10 bases and J by 0 bases, leaving 10 bases between them. Here the CDR3 reads CATPGSSGNTIYF. CDR3 coding DNA: TGTGCCACCCCCGGGAGCTCTGGAAACACCATATATTTT.

The chain links TRBV28 to TRBJ2-3; D uncertain. CDR3 size: 13 residues. V dropped 5 bases and J dropped 5 bases, with 11 bases sitting between them. Per germline, CDR1 MDHEN and CDR2 SYDVKM. This chain's CDR3 is CASSLGRVDTQYF. In DNA form, the CDR3 reads TGTGCCAGCAGTCTAGGACGGGTAGATACGCAGTATTTT.

J is TRBJ2-1 and V is TRBV29-1, with a possible D match to TRBD1 (5 bases). The CDR3 has 14 residues. Deletions cut 6 bases from V and 0 bases from J, with 12 bases between. The germline V gene encodes CDR1 SQVTM and CDR2 ANQGSEA. The CDR3 nucleotides read TGCAGCGTCCGACAGTTAAGCTCCTACAATGAGCAGTTCTTC. Its protein product is CSVRQLSSYNEQFF.

The chain couples TRBV7-3 to TRBJ2-1; 11 positions match TRBD2. V lost 0 bases and J lost 3; bases outside the gene matches: 7. This CDR3 is 18 amino acids long. The V gene's germline CDR1 is SGHTA and CDR2 FQGTGA. For the CDR3, the DNA is TGTGCCAGCAGCTTAACCCTTAGACTAGCGGGGAACTACAATGAGCAGTTCTTC. Protein sequence: CASSLTLRLAGNYNEQFF.

V gene TRBV10-3 combines with J gene TRBJ1-1; TRBD1 aligns across 7 bases. This CDR3 has 12 residues. The germline gives CDR1 ENHRY, CDR2 SYGVKD. With 4 bases clipped from V and 7 bases from J, the junction kept 3 bases outside the gene matches. CDR3: CAISADRVEAFF. CDR3 coding DNA: TGTGCCATCAGTGCTGACAGGGTTGAAGCTTTCTTT.

J is TRBJ2-7 and V is TRBV21-1. TRBV21-1 represents a pseudogene. This CDR3 is built from 14 residues. The CDR3 DNA follows: TGTGCCAGCAGCCACTTCGACAGGCCCGGGGGGCAGTACTTC. Translated, it gives CASSHFDRPGGQYF.

The chain couples TRBV29-1 to TRBJ1-2; D uncertain. V was cut by 6 bases and J by 0 bases, with 11 bases left in between. CDR3 length: 13 residues. Germline-derived CDR1 and CDR2 are SQVTM and ANQGSEA. CDR3 residues: CSVPGRANYGYTF. The CDR3 region has the DNA TGCAGCGTCCCGGGCCGAGCTAACTATGGCTACACCTTC.

V usage is TRBV5-1 and J usage is TRBJ2-4; TRBD2 matches 7 bases. Per the germline V gene, CDR1 is SGHRS and CDR2 is YFSETQ. The CDR3 sequence is 15 residues long. Germline trimming cut 5 bases from V and 6 bases from J; bases unmatched to any gene: 11. CDR3 nucleotide sequence: TGCGCCAGCAGGGCTGGCGGGAGCCCCGGAAACATTCAGTACTTC. As protein: CASRAGGSPGNIQYF.